One sample yielded the 21 T cell receptor beta chains listed below, sequenced in a study of T-cell memory formation after mild COVID-19 (dated by TCRdb to the early 2020s). The method behind the library was 5' RACE. The instrument was an Illumina NovaSeq 6000. Using fastp at Q25 and MiXCR, TCRdb reprocessed the public reads and kept productive beta chains. Each CDR3 protein appears once, grouped with its most common genes and DNA. This sample holds 58,000 or so distinct CDR3 sequences; 25% to 30% were observed only once. The top ten clonotypes cover approximately 39% of the sample. Sequenced: PBMCs or a T cell subset sorted from them (not recorded which). These receptors were obtained from a man between 18 and 35 years old who had mild COVID-19 (a few samples of this study predate the infection). The sample titles of this study are shuffled in the database, so cell type and time point are left out; the donor was told from shared clones.

V gene TRBV27 combines with J gene TRBJ2-3, with D tentatively TRBD2 (6 bases). Trimming left V 1 base short and J 4 bases short, with 12 bases between. CDR1 and CDR2 from the germline V gene are MNHEY and SMNVEV (reference sequence). The CDR3 spans 15 residues. CDR3 nucleotides: TGTGCCAGCAGTTTATTAGGCGGGGAAGCAGATACGCAGTATTTT. Protein product: CASSLLGGEADTQYF.

The chain links TRBV29-1 to TRBJ2-3; 11 nucleotides match TRBD2. V shed 4 bases and J 1 base; nucleotides not matched to a gene: 10. This CDR3 has 17 amino acids. Germline CDR1 is SQVTM and CDR2 is ANQGSEA. The CDR3 is CSVGRTSGLVGTDTQYF. The CDR3 region has the DNA TGCAGCGTTGGAAGGACTAGCGGGTTGGTGGGCACAGATACGCAGTATTTT.

This clonotype was detected only a few times. The rearrangement joins TRBV7-9 to TRBJ2-5; weak D call: TRBD2 (6 bases). V gave up 7 bases and J gave up 5 bases, with 26 bases separating them. CDR1 SEHNR and CDR2 FQNEAQ come from the germline V gene (reference sequence). The CDR3 is made up of 17 amino acids. In DNA, the CDR3 is TGTGCCAGCACCACGCCGACTGTCAACGCTGGGGGGGAGACCCAGTACTTC. This encodes CASTTPTVNAGGETQYF.

This chain connects TRBV2 to TRBJ2-7; possibly TRBD1 or TRBD2 for D (5 bases each). V was clipped by 7 bases and J by 2 bases, with 15 bases between them. This CDR3 has 14 residues. Per the germline V gene, CDR1 is SNHLY and CDR2 is FYNNEI. The CDR3 coding sequence is TGTGCCAGCACATCCGGGACCGGACCCTACGAGCAGTACTTC. Amino acid sequence: CASTSGTGPYEQYF.

V gene TRBV12-3 or TRBV12-4 combines with J gene TRBJ1-4, with D perhaps matching TRBD1 (5 bases). The CDR3 has 16 amino acids. V was clipped by 3 bases and J by 0 bases, with 11 bases between them. The CDR3 nucleotides are TGTGCCAGCAGTTTTCGGTGGGACGCAACTAATGAAAAACTGTTTTTT. Protein: CASSFRWDATNEKLFF.

The V call is TRBV27, the J call TRBJ2-7; D is unresolved. The CDR3 is 12 residues long. Germline V gene sequence: CDR1 MNHEY, CDR2 SMNVEV (reference sequence). V gave up 0 bases and J gave up 3 bases, with 3 bases separating them. The DNA for the CDR3 is TGTGCCAGCAGTTTATCTTACTACGAGCAGTACGTC. It codes for CASSLSYYEQYV.

In its sample, this clonotype was seen a few times. J is TRBJ2-3 and V is TRBV7-9; maybe TRBD1 (7 bases). Trimming took off 5 bases at V and 0 bases at J, with 15 bases between the two ends. The CDR3 length is 16 residues. CDR1 and CDR2 from the germline V gene are SEHNR and FQNEAQ (reference sequence). CDR3 DNA sequence: TGTGCCAGCAGCCGACTAGGGACAGCTAGCACAGATACGCAGTATTTT. Its protein is CASSRLGTASTDTQYF.

The chain couples TRBV29-1 to TRBJ2-3, with 7 bases identical to TRBD1. This CDR3 spans 12 amino acids. The J segment lost 4 bases and the V segment lost 6 bases, leaving 4 bases of the junction unmatched. Germline CDR1 is SQVTM and CDR2 is ANQGSEA. CDR3 bases: TGCAGCGTGTCGACAGGGTCAGATACGCAGTATTTT. Encoded protein: CSVSTGSDTQYF.

The chain recombines TRBV20-1 with TRBJ2-2; D is unclear. V lost 1 base to trimming and J lost 0 bases, with 6 bases between them. This CDR3 region has 14 residues. CDR1 is DFQATT, CDR2 SNEGSKA, per germline (reference sequence). The CDR3 loop reads CSARGVTNTGELFF. The CDR3 coding sequence is TGCAGTGCTAGAGGCGTAACGAACACCGGGGAGCTGTTTTTT.

V gene TRBV20-1 combines with J gene TRBJ2-7, with D tentatively TRBD1 or TRBD2 (5 bases each). The CDR3 contains 14 residues. The germline CDR1 and CDR2 sequences are DFQATT and SNEGSKA (reference sequence). V was pared by 0 bases and J by 3 bases, with 12 bases between. CDR3 region: CSARDGTQGYEQYF. The CDR3 DNA reads TGCAGTGCTAGAGATGGGACCCAGGGCTACGAGCAGTACTTC.

CDR3 DNA: TGTGCCAGCTCCGACCTCTCTGGGGCCAACGTCCTGACTTTC. Its protein is CASSDLSGANVLTF. This sequence joins TRBV9 and TRBJ2-6; no firm D call. The germline gives CDR1 SGDLS, CDR2 YYNGEE. The CDR3 is made up of 14 amino acids. V was clipped by 7 bases and J by 0 bases, with 8 bases between them.

The V and J genes are TRBV15 and TRBJ2-5; D unclear. This CDR3 contains 13 residues. V lost 0 bases and J lost 6, with 8 bases in between. Germline V gene data show CDR1 as LNHNV and CDR2 as YYDKDF (reference sequence). CDR3 sequence (DNA): TGTGCCACCAGCAGAGAAAGCGTTAAGACCCAGTACTTC. Its protein is CATSRESVKTQYF. Full variable domain (rest looked up from reference TRBV15 and TRBJ2-5): DAMVIQNPRYQVTQFGKPVTLSCSQTLNHNVMYWYQQKSSQAPKLLFHYYDKDFNNEADTPDNFQSRRPNTSFCFLDIRSPGLGDTAMYLCATSRESVKTQYFGPGTRLLVL.

This clonotype ranks as medium-sized. The V gene is TRBV6-2 or TRBV6-3, the J gene TRBJ2-1; 7 positions agree with TRBD1. The CDR3 runs 14 residues. V shed 6 bases, J shed 7 bases, and the junction held 9 bases outside the gene matches. The V gene's germline CDR1 is MNHEY and CDR2 SVGEGT. The CDR3 is CASRVGTVGNEQFF. Here the CDR3 DNA reads TGTGCCAGCAGGGTGGGGACAGTGGGGAATGAGCAGTTCTTC.

This clonotype was counted many times. The chain recombines TRBV5-4 with TRBJ2-1; D not certain. V lost 4 bases to trimming and J lost 9 bases, with 11 bases between them. The CDR3 is 12 residues long. The germline CDR1 and CDR2 sequences are SGHNT and YYREEE (reference sequence). The CDR3: CASSDENVEQFF. The CDR3 region has the DNA TGTGCCAGCAGCGACGAGAATGTTGAGCAGTTCTTC.

This clonotype was recorded at least ten times. The rearrangement uses TRBV12-3 or TRBV12-4 and TRBJ2-1, with D possibly matching TRBD2 (6 bases). The CDR3 has 16 residues. Trimming took off 4 bases at V and 0 bases at J, with 13 bases between the two ends. The chain's CDR3 is CASSSPGVSSYNEQFF. The CDR3 nucleotides are TGTGCCAGCAGTTCTCCGGGGGTGAGCTCCTACAATGAGCAGTTCTTC.

The genes are TRBV4-1 and TRBJ1-1; a weak D match, TRBD1 (6 bases). The germline gives CDR1 MGHRA, CDR2 YSYEKL. CDR3 length: 15 residues. Deletions cut 3 bases from V and 4 bases from J, with 15 bases between. The CDR3 sequence is CASSHAGTLFTEAFF. The CDR3, as DNA: TGCGCCAGCAGCCACGCCGGGACACTGTTCACTGAAGCTTTCTTT.

The chain employs TRBV9 and TRBJ2-2, with D possibly being TRBD2 (6 bases). The V end lost 0 bases, the J end lost 3 bases, and 6 bases lay between the germline ends. CDR1 is SGDLS and CDR2 is YYNGEE in the germline V gene. This CDR3 has 14 amino acids. CDR3: CASSVGEDTGELFF. In nucleotides, the CDR3 is TGTGCCAGCAGCGTAGGGGAGGACACCGGGGAGCTGTTTTTT.

The chain employs TRBV4-1 and TRBJ2-7, with D tentatively TRBD1 or TRBD2 (5 bases each). The CDR3 has 14 amino acids. Germline V lookup: CDR1 MGHRA, CDR2 YSYEKL. V was clipped by 5 bases and J by 6 bases, with 17 bases between them. DNA of the CDR3: TGCGCCAGCAGCGCGCGCTCAGGGACCCCCGAGCAGTACTTC. It encodes CASSARSGTPEQYF.

V is TRBV7-2 and J is TRBJ1-2, with 9 bases matching TRBD1. V shed 5 bases and J 7 bases; nucleotides not matched to a gene: 5. Germline V lookup: CDR1 SGHTA, CDR2 FQGNSA. The CDR3 sequence is 13 residues long. CDR3 in DNA: TGTGCCAGCAGCCTTGGGACAGGGTTTGGCTACACCTTC. It is translated as CASSLGTGFGYTF.

The table lists this clonotype with a few counts. The chain is built from TRBV5-1 and TRBJ2-2; D is unclear. This CDR3 comprises 15 residues. Trimming pared 0 bases from V and 0 bases from J, leaving 6 bases between. The germline V gene has CDR1 SGHRS and CDR2 YFSETQ. The CDR3 bases are TGCGCCAGCAGCTTGGGACCTACGAACACCGGGGAGCTGTTTTTT. Protein product: CASSLGPTNTGELFF. Full variable domain (outside the CDR3, taken from reference TRBV5-1 and TRBJ2-2): KAGVTQTPRYLIKTRGQQVTLSCSPISGHRSVSWYQQTPGQGLQFLFEYFSETQRNKGNFPGRFSGRQFSNSRSEMNVSTLELGDSALYLCASSLGPTNTGELFFGEGSRLTVL.

The V and J genes are TRBV5-1 and TRBJ1-1, with a possible D match to TRBD1 (5 bases). This CDR3 is built from 14 residues. V lost 2 bases and J lost 2, with 10 bases in between. Germline loops: CDR1 SGHRS, CDR2 YFSETQ. The CDR3 DNA is TGCGCCAGCAGCTTACAGGTGACTAACACTGAAGCTTTCTTT. Translated, it gives CASSLQVTNTEAFF.